This record concerns one TCR beta chain sequence. Per the authors' pipeline: Amplifying reference gene primers gave estimates of nucleated cell counts. Clones were sequenced by immunoSEQ multiplex PCR, and TCRdb holds only the in-frame ones, with some missing. V and J calls and clone size are as listed in that table; D and trimming were resolved from the DNA. This sample has around 120,000 clones, with approximately 62% found just once. These data come from a study of blood T cell repertoires in COVID-19. About the research overall: The United States, Italy and Spain were the sources of the acute and convalescent COVID-19 samples.

Trimming took 7 bases from V and 0 from J, leaving 9 bases between them. The CDR3 extends over 13 amino acids. In germline, CDR1 is LNHDA, CDR2 SQIVND (reference sequence). This clonotype was sampled from an elderly man with acute or convalescent COVID-19. The sample comprised peripheral blood. The chain uses TRBV19 and TRBJ1-1; D is unclear. The DNA of the CDR3 is TGTGCCAGTATGTCGGCGGTGAACACTGAAGCTTTCTTT. Translating it yields CASMSAVNTEAFF.